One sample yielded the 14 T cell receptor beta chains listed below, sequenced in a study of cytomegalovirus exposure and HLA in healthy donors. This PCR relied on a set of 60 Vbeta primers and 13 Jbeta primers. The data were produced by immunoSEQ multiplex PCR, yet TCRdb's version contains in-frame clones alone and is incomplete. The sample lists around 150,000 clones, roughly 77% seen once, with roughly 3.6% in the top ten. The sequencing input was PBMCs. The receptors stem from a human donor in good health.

CDR3 loop: CASSDKSENTGELFF. In nucleotides, the CDR3 is TGCGCCAGCAGTGACAAGAGCGAGAACACCGGGGAGCTGTTTTTT. The rearrangement joins TRBV10-1 to TRBJ2-2; no definite D call. There are 15 residues in the CDR3. Germline V lookup: CDR1 WNHNN, CDR2 SYGVQD (reference sequence). V was trimmed by 3 bases and J by 1 base, leaving 9 bases between them.

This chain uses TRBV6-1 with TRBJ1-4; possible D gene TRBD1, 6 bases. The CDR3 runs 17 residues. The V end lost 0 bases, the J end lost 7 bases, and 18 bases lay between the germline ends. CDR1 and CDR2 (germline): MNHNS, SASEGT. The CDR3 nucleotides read TGTGCCAGCAGTGAAGCGCTAGGCAGGGGTGGTGGTGAAAAACTGTTTTTT. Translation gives CASSEALGRGGGEKLFF.

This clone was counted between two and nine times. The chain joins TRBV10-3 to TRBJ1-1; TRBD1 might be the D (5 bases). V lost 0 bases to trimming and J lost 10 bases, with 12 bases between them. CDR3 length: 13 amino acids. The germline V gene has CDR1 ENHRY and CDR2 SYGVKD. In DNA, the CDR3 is TGTGCCATCAGTGAGTCGGTAGGCCAGGGAGCTTTCTTT. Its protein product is CAISESVGQGAFF.

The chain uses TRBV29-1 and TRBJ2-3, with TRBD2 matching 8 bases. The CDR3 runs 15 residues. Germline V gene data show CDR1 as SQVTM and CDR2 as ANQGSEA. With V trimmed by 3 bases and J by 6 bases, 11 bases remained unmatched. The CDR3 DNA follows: TGCAGCGTTGAGCGGTCCGGGAGGGGGGTGGATACGCAGTATTTT. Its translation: CSVERSGRGVDTQYF.

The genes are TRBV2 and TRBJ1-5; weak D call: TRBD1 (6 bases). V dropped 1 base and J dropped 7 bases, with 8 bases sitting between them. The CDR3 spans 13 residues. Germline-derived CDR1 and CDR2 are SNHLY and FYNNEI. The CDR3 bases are TGTGCCAGCAGTGAAGGGGGGGGCCAGCCCCAGCATTTT. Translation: CASSEGGGQPQHF.

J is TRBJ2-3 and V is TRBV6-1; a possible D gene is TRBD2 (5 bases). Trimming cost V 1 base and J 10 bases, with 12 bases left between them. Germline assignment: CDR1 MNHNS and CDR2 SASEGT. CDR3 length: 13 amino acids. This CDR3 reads CASSEGTGNAQYF. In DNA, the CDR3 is TGTGCCAGCAGTGAAGGAACGGGAAACGCGCAGTATTTT.

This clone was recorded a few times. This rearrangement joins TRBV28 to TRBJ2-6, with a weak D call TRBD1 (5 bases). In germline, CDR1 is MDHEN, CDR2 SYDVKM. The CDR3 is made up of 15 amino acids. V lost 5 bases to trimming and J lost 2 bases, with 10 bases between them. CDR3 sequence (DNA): TGTGCCAGCAGTCATAGGGGAACTGGGGCCAACGTCCTGACTTTC. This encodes CASSHRGTGANVLTF.

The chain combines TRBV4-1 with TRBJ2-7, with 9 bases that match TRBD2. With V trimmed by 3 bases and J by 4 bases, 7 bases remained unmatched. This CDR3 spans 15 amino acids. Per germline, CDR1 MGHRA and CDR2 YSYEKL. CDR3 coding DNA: TGCGCCAGCAGCCATTTAGCGGGAGTAAAGTACGAGCAGTACTTC. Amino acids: CASSHLAGVKYEQYF.

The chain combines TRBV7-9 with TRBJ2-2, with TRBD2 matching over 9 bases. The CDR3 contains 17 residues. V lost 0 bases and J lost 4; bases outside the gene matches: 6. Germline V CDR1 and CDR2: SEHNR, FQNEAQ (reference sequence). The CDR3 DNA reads TGTGCCAGCAGCTTAGCGCCGGGACTAGCTGGCACCGGGGAGCTGTTTTTT. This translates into CASSLAPGLAGTGELFF.

CDR3 loop: CASSYASGRPYNEQFF. In nucleotides, the CDR3 is TGTGCCAGCAGCTACGCTAGCGGGAGGCCCTACAATGAGCAGTTCTTC. V is TRBV5-4 and J is TRBJ2-1, with TRBD2 identical over 11 bases. Looked up from germline, CDR1 is SGHNT and CDR2 is YYREEE (reference sequence). The CDR3 is made up of 16 amino acids. Unmatched junction bases numbered 4, after V lost 3 bases and J lost 2 bases.

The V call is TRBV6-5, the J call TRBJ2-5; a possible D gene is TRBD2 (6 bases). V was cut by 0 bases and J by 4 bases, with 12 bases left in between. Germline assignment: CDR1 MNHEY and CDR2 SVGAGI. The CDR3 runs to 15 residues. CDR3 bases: TGTGCCAGCAGTTACTCGAGTCCCGGGAGAGAGACCCAGTACTTC. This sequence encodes CASSYSSPGRETQYF.

CDR3 in amino acids: CASRPPGLNNEQFF. The CDR3 DNA follows: TGTGCCAGCAGGCCACCGGGACTCAACAATGAGCAGTTCTTC. V usage is TRBV28 and J usage is TRBJ2-1; the D gene is possibly TRBD2 (6 bases). The CDR3 has 14 residues. Germline V gene data show CDR1 as MDHEN and CDR2 as SYDVKM. V dropped 6 bases and J dropped 5 bases, with 14 bases sitting between them.

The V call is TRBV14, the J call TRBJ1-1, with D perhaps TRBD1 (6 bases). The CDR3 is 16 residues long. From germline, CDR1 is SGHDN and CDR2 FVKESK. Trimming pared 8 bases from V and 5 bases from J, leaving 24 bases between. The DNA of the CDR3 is TGTGCCAGCTATAGGAAGGCAGGGGCCTTGGGGACTGAAGCTTTCTTT. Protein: CASYRKAGALGTEAFF.

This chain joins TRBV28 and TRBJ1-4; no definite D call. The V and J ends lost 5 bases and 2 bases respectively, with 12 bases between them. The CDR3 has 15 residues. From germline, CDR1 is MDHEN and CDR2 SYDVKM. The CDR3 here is CASSPYGRTNEKLFF. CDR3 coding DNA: TGTGCCAGCAGTCCCTACGGCAGGACTAATGAAAAACTGTTTTTT.